A selection of T cell receptor beta chains follows, all from one sample in a study of post-analysis software for immune sequencing data. TCRdb reanalysed the PCR reads using MiXCR and keeps one entry per CDR3 protein. The sample comprises 600,000 to 700,000 distinct CDR3 sequences, approximately 59% of which are singletons, and over 9% rests with the top ten. The specimen sequenced was blood. The receptor source for this set is a girl aged 2 to 9 with multiple sclerosis. CDR3s include the opening cysteine and the closing phenylalanine or tryptophan. Each record gives: clone size, V gene, D gene, J gene, CDR3 DNA, CDR3 protein. A D gene is named only where the DNA matches it firmly. Expanded clones get a size class; other rows say once, few or many, or leave the size out.

size: NA
V: TRBV12-3/TRBV12-4
D: TRBD1
J: TRBJ1-3
DNA: TGTGCCAGCAGTCCGGACAGGGATCGGAACACCATATATTTT
CDR3: CASSPDRDRNTIYF

size: NA
V: TRBV6-1
D: NA
J: TRBJ2-1
DNA: TGTGCCAGCCACGACAACTCCTACAATGAGCAGTTCTTC
CDR3: CASHDNSYNEQFF

size: NA
V: TRBV5-1
D: NA
J: TRBJ2-5
DNA: TGTGCCAGCAGCTCCCATCCTTTTGAGCAGTACTTC
CDR3: CASSSHPFEQYF

size: NA
V: TRBV7-2
D: NA
J: TRBJ1-2
DNA: TGTGCCAGCAGCTTTATCAGATCTAGTGGCTACACCTTC
CDR3: CASSFIRSSGYTF

size: NA
V: TRBV7-2
D: TRBD1
J: TRBJ2-5
DNA: TGTGCCAGCAGCTTAGCGCTGGACAGGGGGCAAGAGACCCAGTACTTC
CDR3: CASSLALDRGQETQYF

size: many
V: TRBV28
D: NA
J: TRBJ2-3
DNA: TGTGCCAGCAGTTCTCCGAGCACAGATACGCAGTATTTT
CDR3: CASSSPSTDTQYF

size: NA
V: TRBV10-2
D: TRBD2
J: TRBJ2-1
DNA: TGCGCCAGCAGAAACGCGGGGGGGCCGGGGAATGAGCAGTTCTTC
CDR3: CASRNAGGPGNEQFF

size: NA
V: TRBV12-3/TRBV12-4
D: TRBD1
J: TRBJ2-1
DNA: TGTGCCAGCAGTTCCCGGGACAGCGGCCACAATGAGCAGTTCTTC
CDR3: CASSSRDSGHNEQFF

size: NA
V: TRBV27
D: NA
J: TRBJ2-5
DNA: TGTGCCAGCAGGGCCAGGGGTGAGACCCAGTACTTC
CDR3: CASRARGETQYF

size: few
V: TRBV7-9
D: NA
J: TRBJ1-2
DNA: TGTGCCAGCAGCTTAGCGGGGGGGCTCGACGGCTACACCTTC
CDR3: CASSLAGGLDGYTF

size: few
V: TRBV10-3
D: TRBD1
J: TRBJ2-3
DNA: TGTGCCATCAGTGCGTTGGGGACAGCCCTAACAGATACGCAGTATTTT
CDR3: CAISALGTALTDTQYF

size: NA
V: TRBV12-3/TRBV12-4
D: TRBD1
J: TRBJ2-5
DNA: TGTGCCAGCAGCTTCGGGACAGGGTGGAAGGAGACCCAGTACTTC
CDR3: CASSFGTGWKETQYF

size: NA
V: TRBV7-8
D: NA
J: TRBJ2-4
DNA: TGTGCCAGCAGCTACCGGGGTAACAAGTCGGGTATTCAGTACTTC
CDR3: CASSYRGNKSGIQYF

size: few
V: TRBV7-6
D: NA
J: TRBJ2-3
DNA: TGTGCCAGCAGCTTAGTGGAAAGGAGCGATACGCAGTATTTT
CDR3: CASSLVERSDTQYF

size: NA
V: TRBV29-1
D: TRBD1
J: TRBJ2-2
DNA: TGCAGCGTTGAGGCCTGGACAGGGGCGATCGGGGAGCTGTTTTTT
CDR3: CSVEAWTGAIGELFF

size: NA
V: TRBV6-2/TRBV6-3
D: NA
J: TRBJ1-4
DNA: TGTGCCAGCAGTTCCGGAAGGGCAACTAATGAAAAACTGTTTTTT
CDR3: CASSSGRATNEKLFF

size: NA
V: TRBV13
D: NA
J: TRBJ2-1
DNA: TGTGCCAGCAGCTTAGGGACGGTTAGCTCCTACAATGAGCAGTTCTTC
CDR3: CASSLGTVSSYNEQFF

size: NA
V: TRBV3-1
D: NA
J: TRBJ2-3
DNA: TGTGCCAGCAGCCAAGATGGGGAGATTCGCACAGATACGCAGTATTTT
CDR3: CASSQDGEIRTDTQYF

size: NA
V: TRBV9
D: TRBD2
J: TRBJ2-1
DNA: TGTGCCAGCAGCCCGGGACTAGCGGGAGACTACAATGAGCAGTTCTTC
CDR3: CASSPGLAGDYNEQFF

size: once
V: TRBV7-9
D: TRBD2
J: TRBJ2-3
DNA: TGTGCCATCGTCATAGCGGGAGGGCTCCCCCTTGATACGCAGTATTTT
CDR3: CAIVIAGGLPLDTQYF

size: NA
V: TRBV7-9
D: NA
J: TRBJ2-2
DNA: TGTGCCAGCAGCAACTCCCGGGCCCGGGCCGGGGAGCTGTTTTTT
CDR3: CASSNSRARAGELFF

size: NA
V: TRBV29-1
D: NA
J: TRBJ2-1
DNA: TGCAGCGTCACGCCAGGGGTGAGCTCCTACAATGAGCAGTTCTTC
CDR3: CSVTPGVSSYNEQFF

size: NA
V: TRBV2
D: NA
J: TRBJ2-1
DNA: TGTGCCAGCAATCATGCGGTATCGGGTGAGCAGTTCTTC
CDR3: CASNHAVSGEQFF

size: NA
V: TRBV5-5
D: NA
J: TRBJ2-7
DNA: TGTGCCAGCAGCTTAGAAGACAGGGGACTAAACTACGAGCAGTACTTC
CDR3: CASSLEDRGLNYEQYF

size: NA
V: TRBV6-2/TRBV6-3
D: TRBD2
J: TRBJ2-1
DNA: TGTGCCAGCAGTCCCTTTGCGGGGGGACACAATGAGCAGTTCTTC
CDR3: CASSPFAGGHNEQFF

size: NA
V: TRBV19
D: NA
J: TRBJ1-2
DNA: TGTGCCAGTAACGAGGGCACATATGGCTACACCTTC
CDR3: CASNEGTYGYTF

size: once
V: TRBV29-1
D: NA
J: TRBJ1-5
DNA: TGCAGCGTTGGGGTTGACGGCGACCAGCCCCAGCATTTT
CDR3: CSVGVDGDQPQHF

size: few
V: TRBV7-2
D: NA
J: TRBJ1-2
DNA: TGTGCCAGCAGCTTAGAGGCTACAGGGAACTATGGCTACACCTTC
CDR3: CASSLEATGNYGYTF

size: many
V: TRBV5-1
D: NA
J: TRBJ2-1
DNA: TGCGCCAGCAGCAGGGGCAGGAGATCCTACAATGAGCAGTTCTTC
CDR3: CASSRGRRSYNEQFF

size: NA
V: TRBV20-1
D: NA
J: TRBJ2-1
DNA: TGCAGTGCTAGAGATACGCGAGGGGCAACCAATGAGCAGTTCTTC
CDR3: CSARDTRGATNEQFF

size: NA
V: TRBV30
D: NA
J: TRBJ1-2
DNA: TGTGCCTGGAACCGTCCGGGTGGCTACACCTTC
CDR3: CAWNRPGGYTF

size: NA
V: TRBV7-9
D: NA
J: TRBJ2-4
DNA: TGTGCCAGCAGCTTAGGCGAGGGATTAGCCAAAAACATTCAGTACTTC
CDR3: CASSLGEGLAKNIQYF

size: NA
V: TRBV5-1
D: TRBD1
J: TRBJ1-2
DNA: TGCGCCAGCAGCTTGGGACAGGGGGACTTCGATGGCTACACCTTC
CDR3: CASSLGQGDFDGYTF

size: NA
V: TRBV2
D: NA
J: TRBJ2-2
DNA: TGTGCCAGCAGTGGGAGAGGGACGGAAAACACCGGGGAGCTGTTTTTT
CDR3: CASSGRGTENTGELFF

size: NA
V: TRBV3-1
D: NA
J: TRBJ2-1
DNA: TGTGCCAGCAGCCTAGAAGGAGGGGCTGAGCAGTTCTTC
CDR3: CASSLEGGAEQFF

size: NA
V: TRBV7-3
D: NA
J: TRBJ2-3
DNA: TGTGCCAGCAGCTTAACGTCAACTGGCGCAGATACGCAGTATTTT
CDR3: CASSLTSTGADTQYF

size: NA
V: TRBV7-8
D: NA
J: TRBJ2-5
DNA: TGTGCCAGCAGCTTACACGGCAGGGCAGAGACCCAGTACTTC
CDR3: CASSLHGRAETQYF

size: NA
V: TRBV5-1
D: TRBD1
J: TRBJ2-7
DNA: TGCGCCAGCAGCTCCAGGGGGCTGTCCGACGAGCAGTACTTC
CDR3: CASSSRGLSDEQYF

size: NA
V: TRBV6-6
D: TRBD2
J: TRBJ2-1
DNA: TGTGCCAGCAGTTTCCTACTACTAGCGGAAACGCAGAATGAGCAGTTCTTC
CDR3: CASSFLLLAETQNEQFF

size: few
V: TRBV12-3/TRBV12-4
D: TRBD2
J: TRBJ2-3
DNA: TGTGCCAGCAGTTTACTAGCGGGGGGGAGAGATACGCAGTATTTT
CDR3: CASSLLAGGRDTQYF

size: once
V: TRBV12-3/TRBV12-4
D: NA
J: TRBJ2-1
DNA: TGTGCCAGCACCCACAACCAGGGGGGCAATGAGCAGTTCTTC
CDR3: CASTHNQGGNEQFF

size: NA
V: TRBV15
D: NA
J: TRBJ1-2
DNA: TGTGCCACCAGCAGAGGTGGAACGCTGGGGGAGTATGGCTACACCTTC
CDR3: CATSRGGTLGEYGYTF

size: few
V: TRBV7-2
D: TRBD1
J: TRBJ2-1
DNA: TGTGCCAGCAGCCCCCGAGGGACAGACAGTCCCAATGAGCAGTTCTTC
CDR3: CASSPRGTDSPNEQFF

size: NA
V: TRBV6-2/TRBV6-3
D: TRBD1
J: TRBJ2-7
DNA: TGTGCCGGCAGTTTATATGGACAGGTAGACTACGAGCAGTACTTC
CDR3: CAGSLYGQVDYEQYF

size: NA
V: TRBV12-3/TRBV12-4
D: NA
J: TRBJ2-3
DNA: TGTGCCACCTCGGGGCCAGCGAGCACAGATACGCAGTATTTT
CDR3: CATSGPASTDTQYF

size: NA
V: TRBV6-5
D: TRBD1
J: TRBJ1-2
DNA: TGTGCCAGCAGGACCGGGACAGGGAATGGCTACACCTTC
CDR3: CASRTGTGNGYTF

size: few
V: TRBV6-6
D: NA
J: TRBJ1-5
DNA: TGTGCCAGCAGGGCAGGGATGGGGTATAGCAATCAGCCCCAGCATTTT
CDR3: CASRAGMGYSNQPQHF

size: few
V: TRBV25-1
D: NA
J: TRBJ2-3
DNA: TGTGCCAGCAGTGGGGGGGAACGCTTCGCAGATACGCAGTATTTT
CDR3: CASSGGERFADTQYF

size: NA
V: TRBV24-1
D: NA
J: TRBJ2-1
DNA: TGTGCCACCAGTGAACCCCGGGCCCCGGGGTACAATGAGCAGTTCTTC
CDR3: CATSEPRAPGYNEQFF

size: NA
V: TRBV7-3
D: TRBD2
J: TRBJ2-3
DNA: TGTGCCAGCAGCCCCGGGACTAGGGACACAGATACGCAGTATTTT
CDR3: CASSPGTRDTDTQYF

size: NA
V: TRBV5-5
D: NA
J: TRBJ2-6
DNA: TGTGCCAGCAGCCGATTTGTAAGAGGGGAATCTGGGGCCAACGTCCTGACTTTC
CDR3: CASSRFVRGESGANVLTF

size: NA
V: TRBV6-5
D: NA
J: TRBJ1-2
DNA: TGTGCCAGCAGCCCCGACAGAGACAACTATGGCTACACCTTC
CDR3: CASSPDRDNYGYTF

size: NA
V: TRBV9
D: NA
J: TRBJ1-6
DNA: TGTGCCAGCAGCGTAGTTGGGACAAAAGGTTCACCCCTCCACTTT
CDR3: CASSVVGTKGSPLHF